These 8 T cell receptor beta chains came from one sample sequenced in a study of blood T cell repertoires in COVID-19. This table comes from immunoSEQ multiplex PCR, and its TCRdb copy is limited to in-frame clones, with some not included. The repertoire holds 95,000 to 150,000 clones, with 71% as singletons. The sample taken for sequencing was peripheral blood. These receptors all come from a human donor with acute or convalescent COVID-19. The donor label of this sample is uncertain.

The rearrangement links TRBV29-1 to TRBJ1-2, with 9 bases that match TRBD1. The CDR3 is 13 amino acids. Per germline, CDR1 SQVTM and CDR2 ANQGSEA. V was clipped by 8 bases and J by 7 bases; unmatched bases: 11. CDR3 sequence: CSSKPGTGSGYTF. DNA of the CDR3: TGCAGCTCCAAACCCGGGACAGGGAGTGGCTACACCTTC. The full variable domain, its missing parts supplied by reference TRBV29-1 and TRBJ1-2, is SAVISQKPSRDICQRGTSLTIQCQVDSQVTMMFWYRQQPGQSLTLIATANQGSEATYESGFVIDKFPISRPNLTFSTLTVSNMSPEDSSIYLCSSKPGTGSGYTFGSGTRLTVV.

J is TRBJ1-5 and V is TRBV6-5; 8 nucleotides line up with TRBD1. The CDR3 loop spans 15 amino acids. V lost 10 bases to trimming and J lost 3 bases; unmatched junction nucleotides: 11. The germline CDR1 and CDR2 sequences are MNHEY and SVGAGI. This chain's CDR3 is CATRRDRSNNQPQHF. The DNA of the CDR3 is TGTGCCACCCGACGGGACAGGAGCAACAATCAGCCCCAGCATTTT.

As for this clone: Other DNA variants within this sample encode the same CDR3. The genes are TRBV12-3 or TRBV12-4 and TRBJ1-2, with a possible D match to TRBD1 (6 bases). There are 13 residues in the CDR3. V dropped 3 bases and J dropped 6 bases, with 11 bases sitting between them. The CDR3 reads CASSFGGADGYTF. The CDR3 DNA is TGTGCCAGCAGTTTTGGGGGGGCTGATGGCTACACCTTC.

V gene TRBV24-1 combines with J gene TRBJ1-1; 8 positions agree with TRBD1. The germline gives CDR1 KGHDR, CDR2 SFDVKD. CDR3 length: 15 residues. With 4 bases clipped from V and 2 bases from J, the junction kept 5 bases outside the gene matches. CDR3: CATSENGQGNTEAFF. The CDR3 region has the DNA TGTGCCACCAGTGAGAACGGACAGGGTAACACTGAAGCTTTCTTT.

This sequence joins TRBV28 and TRBJ1-2; 7 nucleotides line up with TRBD1. The CDR3 is 14 residues long. The V and J ends lost 5 bases and 2 bases, in that order; junction bases with no gene match: 5. CDR1 and CDR2 (germline): MDHEN, SYDVKM. CDR3 DNA sequence: TGTGCCAGCAGTCGACAGGGCCCCAACTATGGCTACACCTTC. Encoded protein: CASSRQGPNYGYTF.

V is TRBV11-2 and J is TRBJ1-1, with TRBD1 identical over 8 bases. V was clipped by 3 bases and J by 6 bases; unmatched bases: 6. This CDR3 is built from 14 residues. The germline V gene has CDR1 SGHAT and CDR2 FQNNGV. In nucleotides, the CDR3 is TGTGCCAGCAGCTTCACAGGGGGGGCCGCTGAAGCTTTCTTT. This encodes CASSFTGGAAEAFF.

This clone was counted a single time. The V gene is TRBV2, the J gene TRBJ2-3, with 9 bases that match TRBD2. This CDR3 has 14 residues. Trimming removed 10 bases from V and 1 base from J; junction bases left unmatched: 6. Per germline, CDR1 SNHLY and CDR2 FYNNEI. The CDR3 nucleotides read TGTGCCAACCGGAGGACTAGCGGCACAGATACGCAGTATTTT. This translates into CANRRTSGTDTQYF. Looking up the rest from reference TRBV2 and TRBJ2-3 gives the full variable domain: EPEVTQTPSHQVTQMGQEVILRCVPISNHLYFYWYRQILGQKVEFLVSFYNNEISEKSEIFDDQFSVERPDGSNFTLKIRSTKLEDSAMYFCANRRTSGTDTQYFGPGTRLTVL.

Only a few counts were recorded for this clone. This sequence joins TRBV2 and TRBJ2-5; 8 bases line up with TRBD2. V lost 9 bases to trimming and J lost 0 bases; unmatched junction nucleotides: 9. Per germline, CDR1 SNHLY and CDR2 FYNNEI. The CDR3 covers 15 residues. CDR3 in amino acids: CASGIAGMYQETQYF. The CDR3 nucleotides read TGTGCCAGTGGGATAGCGGGGATGTACCAAGAGACCCAGTACTTC.